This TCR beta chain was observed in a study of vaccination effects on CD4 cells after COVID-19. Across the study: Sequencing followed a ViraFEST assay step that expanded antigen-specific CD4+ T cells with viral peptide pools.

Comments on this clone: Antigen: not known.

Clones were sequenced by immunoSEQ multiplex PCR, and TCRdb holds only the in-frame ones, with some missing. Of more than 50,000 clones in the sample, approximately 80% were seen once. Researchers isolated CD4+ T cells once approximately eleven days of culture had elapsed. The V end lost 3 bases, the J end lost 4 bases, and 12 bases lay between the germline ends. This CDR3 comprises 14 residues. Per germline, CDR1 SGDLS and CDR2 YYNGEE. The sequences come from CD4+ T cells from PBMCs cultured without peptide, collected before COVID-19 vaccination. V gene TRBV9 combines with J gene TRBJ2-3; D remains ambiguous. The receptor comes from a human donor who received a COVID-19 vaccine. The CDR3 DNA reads TGTGCCAGCAGCGCCGCTCTTCTCCCAGATACGCAGTATTTT. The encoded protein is CASSAALLPDTQYF.